Below, 25 T cell receptor beta chains from the same sample are listed, as sequenced in a study of OX40 agonist ivuxolimab in advanced cancers. Produced via immunoSEQ multiplex PCR; TCRdb's table is partial and in-frame only. Of 14,000 to 15,000 clones listed, more than 80% were seen once; the top ten hold 20% to 30%. Sequencing was performed on CD4+ or CD8+ T cells sorted from blood, taken in a trial of the OX40 agonist ivuxolimab. These receptors all come from an adult with an advanced solid tumor such as melanoma, head and neck, liver or kidney cancer.

The J gene is TRBJ2-7, the V gene TRBV9; 8 bases are shared with TRBD2. This CDR3 is built from 15 residues. After removal of 3 bases from V and 2 bases from J, the junction contained 7 bases not matched to a gene. The germline CDR1 and CDR2 sequences are SGDLS and YYNGEE. For the CDR3, the DNA is TGTGCCAGCAGCGCGAGTCCGGGACTAGCCTACGAGCAGTACTTC. The encoded protein is CASSASPGLAYEQYF.

The chain is built from TRBV27 and TRBJ2-7; D unresolved. The CDR3 runs to 15 residues. V was cut by 3 bases and J by 0 bases, with 12 bases left in between. From germline, CDR1 is MNHEY and CDR2 SMNVEV (reference sequence). The CDR3 spells CASSFGWGISYEQYF. CDR3 in DNA: TGTGCCAGCAGTTTTGGATGGGGTATCTCCTACGAGCAGTACTTC.

This clone was seen once. The chain is built from TRBV29-1 and TRBJ2-7, with TRBD1 matching over 10 bases. Germline V gives CDR1 SQVTM, CDR2 ANQGSEA. The CDR3 has 18 amino acids. Trimming cost V 3 bases and J 3 bases; bases outside gene matches: 17. The CDR3 DNA is TGCAGCGTTGACGGCCTCAGGGACAGGGGCCGGGATCACTACGAGCAGTACTTC. Protein: CSVDGLRDRGRDHYEQYF.

The table lists this clone with a count of one. This rearrangement joins TRBV10-3 to TRBJ1-4; no firm D call. V lost 6 bases, J lost 0 bases, and 11 bases lay in between. The CDR3 loop spans 15 amino acids. Per the germline V gene, CDR1 is ENHRY and CDR2 is SYGVKD. As DNA, the CDR3 is TGTGCCATCAGAGGAGGAATAACAACTAATGAAAAACTGTTTTTT. The encoded protein is CAIRGGITTNEKLFF.

Of note for this clone: Other DNA sequences within the sample encode an identical CDR3. The CDR3 DNA follows: TGCGCCAGCAGCTTACTGGGGGAGAACACTGAAGCTTTCTTT. Its protein product is CASSLLGENTEAFF. The V gene is TRBV5-1, the J gene TRBJ1-1, with D perhaps TRBD1 (5 bases). The V end lost 2 bases, the J end lost 1 base, and 9 bases lay between the germline ends. The CDR3 spans 14 residues. Germline loops: CDR1 SGHRS, CDR2 YFSETQ.

J is TRBJ1-1 and V is TRBV5-1; D remains unclear. The CDR3 is 13 residues long. Germline-derived CDR1 and CDR2 are SGHRS and YFSETQ. The V end was cut by 2 bases, the J end by 2 bases, with 7 bases between. The DNA for the CDR3 is TGCGCCAGCAGCTTACCAGGAAACACTGAAGCTTTCTTT. Its protein product is CASSLPGNTEAFF.

The rearrangement uses TRBV19 and TRBJ2-1, with TRBD2 matching 9 bases. The CDR3 loop spans 15 amino acids. V shed 7 bases and J 7 bases; nucleotides not matched to a gene: 11. Germline CDR1 and CDR2: LNHDA and SQIVND (reference sequence). The CDR3 DNA reads as TGTGCCAGTAACCCCATTAGCGGGGGTGTGAATGAGCAGTTCTTC. Translation: CASNPISGGVNEQFF.

In its sample, this clone was seen once. V and J are TRBV11-3 and TRBJ2-7, with D maybe TRBD1 (5 bases). The CDR3 is 16 residues long. Between the trimmed V and J ends, which lost 1 base and 0 bases, there was a span of 13 bases. Germline V lookup: CDR1 SGHNT, CDR2 YENEEA. CDR3 region: CASSLGPGHNSYEQYF. CDR3 DNA: TGTGCCAGCAGCTTAGGCCCCGGACACAACTCCTACGAGCAGTACTTC.

This clone was seen only once. This chain connects TRBV5-6 to TRBJ2-3, with 7 bases that match TRBD1. Trimming removed 0 bases from V and 8 bases from J; junction bases left unmatched: 9. This CDR3 region has 15 residues. Germline V lookup: CDR1 SGHDT, CDR2 YYEEEE. DNA for the CDR3: TGTGCCAGCAGCTTGGTTGGGACAGAGCGCCGTACGCAGTATTTT. Its protein is CASSLVGTERRTQYF.

The genes are TRBV28 and TRBJ1-2; D is perhaps TRBD1 (5 bases). V was trimmed by 6 bases and J by 1 base, leaving 12 bases between them. Per the germline V gene, CDR1 is MDHEN and CDR2 is SYDVKM. There are 14 residues in the CDR3. The CDR3 DNA sequence: TGTGCCAGCAGGCCAGTGGGGGATAACTATGGCTACACCTTC. This translates into CASRPVGDNYGYTF.

The chain has TRBV15 and TRBJ1-3; weak D call: TRBD1 (5 bases). Trimming pared 1 base from V and 0 bases from J, leaving 13 bases between. The CDR3 extends over 17 amino acids. Germline CDR1 is LNHNV and CDR2 is YYDKDF (reference sequence). The CDR3 here is CATSRGVQGGSGNTIYF. DNA for the CDR3: TGTGCCACCAGCAGAGGGGTTCAGGGAGGCTCTGGAAACACCATATATTTT.

The rearrangement links TRBV29-1 to TRBJ2-2; maybe TRBD1 (6 bases). The CDR3 totals 15 residues. CDR1 SQVTM and CDR2 ANQGSEA come from the germline V gene. V dropped 3 bases and J dropped 4 bases, with 15 bases sitting between them. The CDR3: CSVEGGGFATGELFF. CDR3 DNA: TGCAGCGTTGAGGGTGGGGGCTTCGCCACCGGGGAGCTGTTTTTT.

The chain couples TRBV28 to TRBJ1-4, with 7 bases fitting TRBD1. This CDR3 contains 15 residues. Per germline, CDR1 MDHEN and CDR2 SYDVKM. With 0 bases clipped from V and 4 bases from J, the junction kept 2 bases outside the gene matches. The DNA of the CDR3 is TGTGCCAGCAGTTTATGGCAGGGGGGTAATGAAAAACTGTTTTTT. Protein: CASSLWQGGNEKLFF.

V gene TRBV27 combines with J gene TRBJ1-2, with no clear D. Trimming pared 2 bases from V and 8 bases from J, leaving 15 bases between. Germline CDR1 and CDR2: MNHEY and SMNVEV (reference sequence). The CDR3 consists of 14 residues. The CDR3 nucleotides read TGTGCCAGCAGTTTAATATCAGGAGGGCTCGGCTACACCTTC. Translated, it gives CASSLISGGLGYTF.

This chain uses TRBV5-1 with TRBJ1-4, with 8 bases identical to TRBD1. J lost 5 bases, V lost 4 bases, and 7 bases had no gene match. The CDR3 totals 15 residues. Germline CDR1 is SGHRS and CDR2 is YFSETQ. The CDR3 is CASSTWTGWNEKLFF. The CDR3 DNA reads as TGCGCCAGCAGCACCTGGACAGGGTGGAATGAAAAACTGTTTTTT.

CDR3 residues: CASSEANRKYEQYF. CDR3 coding DNA: TGTGCCAGCAGTGAAGCAAACAGGAAATACGAGCAGTACTTC. The chain uses TRBV6-1 and TRBJ2-7, with a possible D match to TRBD1 (5 bases). Germline CDR1 is MNHNS and CDR2 is SASEGT. Trimming removed 0 bases from V and 4 bases from J, with 10 bases in between. This CDR3 spans 14 amino acids.

The chain combines TRBV6-5 with TRBJ2-1; the match to TRBD2 covers 10 bases. Germline CDR1 reads MNHEY; CDR2 reads SVGAGI. The CDR3 runs 11 residues. With V trimmed by 8 bases and J by 15 bases, 7 bases remained unmatched. This CDR3 reads CASLTGTSVFF. CDR3 nucleotides: TGTGCCAGCCTGACCGGGACTAGCGTGTTCTTC.

The V call is TRBV30, the J call TRBJ1-2; D call uncertain. This CDR3 comprises 13 residues. V was clipped by 3 bases and J by 5 bases, with 13 bases between them. Germline V gene lookup returns CDR1 GTSNPN and CDR2 SVGIG (reference sequence). As DNA, the CDR3 is TGTGCCTGGAGCCCGCAGCCGGAGTATGGCTACACCTTC. Encoded protein: CAWSPQPEYGYTF.

About this clone: In the same sample, other DNA sequences code for this CDR3. The chain recombines TRBV13 with TRBJ2-3, with no clear D. Looked up from germline, CDR1 is PRHDT and CDR2 is FYEKMQ (reference sequence). The ends were cut back, 0 bases at V and 2 bases at J, with 0 bases in the middle. The CDR3 is made up of 12 amino acids. CDR3 region: CASSLGTDTQYF. CDR3 in DNA: TGTGCCAGCAGCTTAGGCACAGATACGCAGTATTTT.

The chain combines TRBV7-9 with TRBJ2-5; 9 nucleotides match TRBD1. The V gene's germline CDR1 is SEHNR and CDR2 FQNEAQ (reference sequence). The junction had 4 bases not matched to a gene; V was cut back by 3 bases and J by 5 bases. This CDR3 has 14 residues. CDR3 sequence: CASSLNRGPETQYF. The CDR3 DNA is TGTGCCAGCAGCTTGAACAGGGGGCCTGAGACCCAGTACTTC.

The chain combines TRBV9 with TRBJ2-1; D is ambiguous. The germline V and J ends were trimmed by 0 bases and 4 bases, with 5 bases remaining between them. The germline V gene has CDR1 SGDLS and CDR2 YYNGEE. This CDR3 comprises 13 residues. The CDR3: CASSVATYNEQFF. In nucleotides, the CDR3 is TGTGCCAGCAGCGTAGCAACGTACAATGAGCAGTTCTTC.

The V call is TRBV5-4, the J call TRBJ2-7, with TRBD2 as a possible D gene (6 bases). Germline CDR1 reads SGHNT; CDR2 reads YYREEE (reference sequence). The V and J ends lost 4 bases and 0 bases respectively, with 14 bases between them. The CDR3 is 15 residues long. CDR3 sequence (DNA): TGTGCCAGCAGCCCGGGGGTGACAAGCTCCTACGAGCAGTACTTC. This encodes CASSPGVTSSYEQYF.

This sequence joins TRBV15 and TRBJ2-7; 7 bases map to TRBD1. CDR1 is LNHNV, CDR2 YYDKDF, per germline (reference sequence). This CDR3 is built from 15 residues. The junction had 9 bases not matched to a gene; V was cut back by 5 bases and J by 2 bases. CDR3 sequence (DNA): TGTGCCACCAGCGGCAGTGAACAGGGGACCTACGAGCAGTACTTC. Its translation is CATSGSEQGTYEQYF.

The CDR3 DNA sequence: TGTGCCAGCAGCCAAGAACTCCGGGACAGGGAAAAAAAACTGTTTTTT. Protein: CASSQELRDREKKLFF. The rearrangement links TRBV4-2 to TRBJ1-4; 9 bases are shared with TRBD1. V trimming: 0 bases; J trimming: 9 bases; junction bases outside the gene matches: 8. Germline CDR1 LGHNA, CDR2 YNFKEQ. The length of the CDR3 is 16 residues.

The chain combines TRBV2 with TRBJ2-3; 7 bases fit TRBD2. The V gene's germline CDR1 is SNHLY and CDR2 FYNNEI. The CDR3 has 15 residues. The V gene end was trimmed by 3 bases and the J gene end by 2 bases; junction bases not matched to a gene: 5. The CDR3 DNA reads as TGTGCCAGCAGTGATTTGGCGGGGGACACAGATACGCAGTATTTT. Translation gives CASSDLAGDTDTQYF.